This TCR beta chain is from a study of blood T cell repertoires in COVID-19. Study processing details: Amplifying reference gene primers gave estimates of nucleated cell counts. Assay: immunoSEQ multiplex PCR; the TCRdb copy retains only in-frame clones and omits some. D and trimming come from the DNA, and the V and J calls and clone size come from that table. The repertoire includes 350,000 to 400,000 clones, approximately 90% of them detected once, and roughly 0.9% sits in the top ten. All exposed participants met a person with COVID-19 within 2 weeks before entering the study. CDR1 is WNHNN, CDR2 SYGVQD, per germline (reference sequence). This CDR3 region has 18 residues. Trimming took 7 bases from V and 0 from J; bases not matched to a gene: 10.

This TCR came from a middle-aged woman who had been exposed to COVID-19. The gene calls are TRBV10-1 and TRBJ2-7; TRBD2 matches at 15 bases. Sequencing was carried out using PBMCs or T cells enriched from blood (not recorded which). The CDR3 sequence is CASIRGLAGGKGSYEQYF. For the CDR3, the DNA is TGCGCCAGCATTAGGGGACTAGCGGGAGGAAAGGGCTCCTACGAGCAGTACTTC.